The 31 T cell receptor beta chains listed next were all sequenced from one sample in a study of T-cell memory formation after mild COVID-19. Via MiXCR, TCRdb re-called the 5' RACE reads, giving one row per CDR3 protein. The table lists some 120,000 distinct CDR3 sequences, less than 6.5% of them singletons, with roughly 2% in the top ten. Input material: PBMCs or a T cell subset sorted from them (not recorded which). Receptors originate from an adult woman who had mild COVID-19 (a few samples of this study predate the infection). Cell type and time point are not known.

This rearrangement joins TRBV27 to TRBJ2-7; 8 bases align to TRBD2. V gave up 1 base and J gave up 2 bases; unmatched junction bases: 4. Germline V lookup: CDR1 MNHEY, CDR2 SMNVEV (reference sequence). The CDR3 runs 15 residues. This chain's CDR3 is CASSLLPGLAYEQYF. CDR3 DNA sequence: TGTGCCAGCAGTTTATTACCGGGACTAGCCTACGAGCAGTACTTC.

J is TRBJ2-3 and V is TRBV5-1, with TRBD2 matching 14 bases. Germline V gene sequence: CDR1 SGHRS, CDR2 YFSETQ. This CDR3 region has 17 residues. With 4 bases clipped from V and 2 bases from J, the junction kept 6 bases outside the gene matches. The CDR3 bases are TGCGCCAGCAGCGACCTGACTAGCGGGGGGGCCACAGATACGCAGTATTTT. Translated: CASSDLTSGGATDTQYF.

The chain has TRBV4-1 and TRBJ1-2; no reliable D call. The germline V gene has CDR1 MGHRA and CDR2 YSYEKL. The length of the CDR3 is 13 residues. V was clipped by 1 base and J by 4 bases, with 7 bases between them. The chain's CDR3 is CASSQVIIYGYTF. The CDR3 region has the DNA TGCGCCAGCAGCCAAGTAATAATCTATGGCTACACCTTC.

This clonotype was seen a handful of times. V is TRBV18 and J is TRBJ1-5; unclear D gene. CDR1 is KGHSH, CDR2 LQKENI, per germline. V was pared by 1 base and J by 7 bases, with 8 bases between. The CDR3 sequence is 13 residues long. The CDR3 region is CASSPRSQQPQHF. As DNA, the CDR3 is TGTGCCAGCTCACCACGGAGTCAGCAGCCCCAGCATTTT.

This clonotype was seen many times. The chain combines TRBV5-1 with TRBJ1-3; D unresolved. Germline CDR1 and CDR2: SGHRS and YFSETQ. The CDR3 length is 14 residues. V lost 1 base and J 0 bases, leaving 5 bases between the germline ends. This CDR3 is CASSLLNSGNTIYF. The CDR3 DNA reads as TGCGCCAGCAGCTTGCTCAACTCTGGAAACACCATATATTTT. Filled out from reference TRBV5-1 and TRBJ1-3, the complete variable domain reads KAGVTQTPRYLIKTRGQQVTLSCSPISGHRSVSWYQQTPGQGLQFLFEYFSETQRNKGNFPGRFSGRQFSNSRSEMNVSTLELGDSALYLCASSLLNSGNTIYFGEGSWLTVV.

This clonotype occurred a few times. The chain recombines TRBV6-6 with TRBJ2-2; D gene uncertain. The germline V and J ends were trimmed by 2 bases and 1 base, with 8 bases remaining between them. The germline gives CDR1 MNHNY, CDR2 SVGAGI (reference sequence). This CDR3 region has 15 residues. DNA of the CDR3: TGTGCCAGCAGTTACGACGGGCAGAACACCGGGGAGCTGTTTTTT. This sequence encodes CASSYDGQNTGELFF.

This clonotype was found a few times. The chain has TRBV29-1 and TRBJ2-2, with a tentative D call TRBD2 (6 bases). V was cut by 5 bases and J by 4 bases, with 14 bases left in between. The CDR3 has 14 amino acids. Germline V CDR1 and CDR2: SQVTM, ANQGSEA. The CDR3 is CSVREREITGELFF. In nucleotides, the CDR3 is TGCAGCGTTCGCGAACGGGAGATCACCGGGGAGCTGTTTTTT.

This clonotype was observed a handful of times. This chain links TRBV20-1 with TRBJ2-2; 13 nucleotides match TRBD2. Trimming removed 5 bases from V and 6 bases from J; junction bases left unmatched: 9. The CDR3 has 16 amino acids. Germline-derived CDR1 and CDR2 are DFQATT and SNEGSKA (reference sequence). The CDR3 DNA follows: TGCAGTGCTCCCACTAGCGGGAGGGTAGGATCCGGGGAGCTGTTTTTT. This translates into CSAPTSGRVGSGELFF.

Here the CDR3 reads CASSLWTGAEAFF. The CDR3 DNA sequence: TGTGCCAGCAGCCTTTGGACCGGGGCTGAAGCTTTCTTT. The chain uses TRBV7-2 and TRBJ1-1; unclear D gene. The germline CDR1 and CDR2 sequences are SGHTA and FQGNSA. Trimming took 5 bases from V and 6 from J, leaving 13 bases between them. There are 13 residues in the CDR3. The full variable domain, with the rest looked up from reference TRBV7-2 and TRBJ1-1, is GAGVSQSPSNKVTEKGKDVELRCDPISGHTALYWYRQSLGQGLEFLIYFQGNSAPDKSGLPSDRFSAERTGGSVSTLTIQRTQQEDSAVYLCASSLWTGAEAFFGQGTRLTVV.

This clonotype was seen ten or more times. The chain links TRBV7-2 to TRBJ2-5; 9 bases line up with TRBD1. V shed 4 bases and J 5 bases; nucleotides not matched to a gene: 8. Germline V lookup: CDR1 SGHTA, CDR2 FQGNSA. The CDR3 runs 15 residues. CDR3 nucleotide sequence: TGTGCCAGCAGCTCGTTGGACAGGGGCTGGGAGACCCAGTACTTC. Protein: CASSSLDRGWETQYF.

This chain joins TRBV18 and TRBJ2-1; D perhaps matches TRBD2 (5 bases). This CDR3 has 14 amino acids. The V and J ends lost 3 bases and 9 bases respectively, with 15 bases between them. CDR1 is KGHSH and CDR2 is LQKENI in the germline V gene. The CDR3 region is CASSPVGGLGEQFF. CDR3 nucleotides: TGTGCCAGCTCACCCGTCGGAGGTTTGGGTGAGCAGTTCTTC.

This CDR3 is CASSPGRVGAFF. In DNA form, the CDR3 reads TGTGCCAGCAGTCCCGGAAGGGTTGGGGCTTTCTTT. The chain recombines TRBV12-3 or TRBV12-4 with TRBJ1-1; the D is unclear. The CDR3 spans 12 residues. V was clipped by 5 bases and J by 11 bases, with 15 bases between them.

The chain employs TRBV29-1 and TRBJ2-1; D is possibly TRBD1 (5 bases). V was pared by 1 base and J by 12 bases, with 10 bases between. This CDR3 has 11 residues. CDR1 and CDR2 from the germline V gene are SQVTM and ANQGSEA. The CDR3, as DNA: TGCAGCGTTGAAGTCTTAAGGGGGCAGTTCTTC. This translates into CSVEVLRGQFF.

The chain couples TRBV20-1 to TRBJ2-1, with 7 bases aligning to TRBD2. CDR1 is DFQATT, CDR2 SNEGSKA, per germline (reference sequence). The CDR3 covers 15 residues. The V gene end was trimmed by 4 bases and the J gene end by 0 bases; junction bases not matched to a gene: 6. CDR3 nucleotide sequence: TGCAGTGCTATAAACGGGGGGAGCTCCTACAATGAGCAGTTCTTC. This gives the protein CSAINGGSSYNEQFF.

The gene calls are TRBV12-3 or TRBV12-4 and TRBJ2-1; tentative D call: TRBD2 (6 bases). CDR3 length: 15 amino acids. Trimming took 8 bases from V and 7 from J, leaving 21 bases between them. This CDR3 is CASSWAGLNANEQFF. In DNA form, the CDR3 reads TGTGCCAGCTCATGGGCGGGACTTAACGCTAATGAGCAGTTCTTC.

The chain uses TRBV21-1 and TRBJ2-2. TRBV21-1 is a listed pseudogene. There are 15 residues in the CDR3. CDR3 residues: CASSKAHERTGELFF. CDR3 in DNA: TGTGCCAGCAGCAAAGCACACGAGCGCACCGGGGAGCTGTTTTTT.

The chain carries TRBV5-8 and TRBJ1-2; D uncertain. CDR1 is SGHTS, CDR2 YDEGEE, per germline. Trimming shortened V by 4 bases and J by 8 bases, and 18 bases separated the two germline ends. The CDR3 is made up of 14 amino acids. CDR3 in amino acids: CASSDPGRAGGYTF. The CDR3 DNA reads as TGTGCCAGCAGCGATCCGGGTCGGGCGGGGGGCTACACCTTC. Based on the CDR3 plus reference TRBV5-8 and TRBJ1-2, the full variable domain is EAGVTQSPTHLIKTRGQQATLRCSPISGHTSVYWYQQALGLGLQFLLWYDEGEERNRGNFPPRFSGRQFPNYSSELNVNALELEDSALYLCASSDPGRAGGYTFGSGTRLTVV.

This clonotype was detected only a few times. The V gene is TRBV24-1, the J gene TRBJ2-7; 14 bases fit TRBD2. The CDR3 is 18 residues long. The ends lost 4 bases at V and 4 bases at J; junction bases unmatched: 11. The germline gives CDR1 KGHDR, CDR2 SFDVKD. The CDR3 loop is CATSENPGLAGEQYEQYF. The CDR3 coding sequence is TGTGCCACCAGTGAAAACCCGGGACTAGCGGGAGAGCAATACGAGCAGTACTTC.

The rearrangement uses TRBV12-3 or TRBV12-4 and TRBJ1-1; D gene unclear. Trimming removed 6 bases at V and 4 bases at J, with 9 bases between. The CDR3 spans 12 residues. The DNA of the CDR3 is TGTGCCAGCAGCTCGGGGAGCACTGAAGCTTTCTTT. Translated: CASSSGSTEAFF.

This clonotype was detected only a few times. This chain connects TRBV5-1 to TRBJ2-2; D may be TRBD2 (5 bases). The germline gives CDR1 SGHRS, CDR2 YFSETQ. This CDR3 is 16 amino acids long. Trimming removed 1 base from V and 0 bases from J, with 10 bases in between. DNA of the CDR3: TGCGCCAGCAGCTTGAACGGGGTTACGAACACCGGGGAGCTGTTTTTT. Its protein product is CASSLNGVTNTGELFF.

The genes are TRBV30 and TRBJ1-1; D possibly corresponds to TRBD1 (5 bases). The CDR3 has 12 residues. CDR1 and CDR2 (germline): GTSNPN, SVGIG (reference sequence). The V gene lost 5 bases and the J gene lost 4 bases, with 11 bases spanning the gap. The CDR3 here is CAWARGSTEAFF. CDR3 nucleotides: TGTGCCTGGGCGAGGGGTTCCACTGAAGCTTTCTTT.

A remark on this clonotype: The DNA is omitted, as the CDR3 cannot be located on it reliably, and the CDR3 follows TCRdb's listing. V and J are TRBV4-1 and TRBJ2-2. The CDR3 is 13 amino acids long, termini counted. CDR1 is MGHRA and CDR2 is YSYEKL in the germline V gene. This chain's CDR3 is CASSQFGAGELFF.

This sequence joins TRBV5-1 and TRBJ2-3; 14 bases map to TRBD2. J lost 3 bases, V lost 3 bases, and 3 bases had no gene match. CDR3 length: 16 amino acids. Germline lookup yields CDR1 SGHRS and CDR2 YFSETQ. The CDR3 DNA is TGCGCCAGCAGCTGGGGACTAGCGGGAGCGACAGATACGCAGTATTTT. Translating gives CASSWGLAGATDTQYF.

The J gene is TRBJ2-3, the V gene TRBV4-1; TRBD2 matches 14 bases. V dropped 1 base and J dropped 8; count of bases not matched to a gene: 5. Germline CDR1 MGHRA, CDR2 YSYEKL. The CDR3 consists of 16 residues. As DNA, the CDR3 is TGCGCCAGCAGCCAAGTGACTAGCGGGGGGGCTGGTACGCAGTATTTT. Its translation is CASSQVTSGGAGTQYF.

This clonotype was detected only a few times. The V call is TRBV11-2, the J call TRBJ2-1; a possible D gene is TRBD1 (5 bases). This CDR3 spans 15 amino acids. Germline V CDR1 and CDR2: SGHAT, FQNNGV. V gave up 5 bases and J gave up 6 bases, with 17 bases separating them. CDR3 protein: CASSPNVVRGNEQFF. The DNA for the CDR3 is TGTGCCAGCAGCCCTAACGTCGTTAGGGGCAATGAGCAGTTCTTC.

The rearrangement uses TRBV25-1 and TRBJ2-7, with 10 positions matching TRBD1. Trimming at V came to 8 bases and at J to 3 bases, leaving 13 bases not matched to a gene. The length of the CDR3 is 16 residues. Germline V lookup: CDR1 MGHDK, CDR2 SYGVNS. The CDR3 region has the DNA TGTGCCAGCGTGGGGGAGCTCGGGACAGGGGACTACGAGCAGTACTTC. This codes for CASVGELGTGDYEQYF.

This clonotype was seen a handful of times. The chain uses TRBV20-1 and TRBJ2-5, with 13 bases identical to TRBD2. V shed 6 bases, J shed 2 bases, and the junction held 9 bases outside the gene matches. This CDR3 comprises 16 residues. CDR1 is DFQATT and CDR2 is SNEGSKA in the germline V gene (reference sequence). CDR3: CSALLAGGPAQETQYF. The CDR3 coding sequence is TGCAGTGCCTTACTAGCGGGGGGGCCGGCACAAGAGACCCAGTACTTC.

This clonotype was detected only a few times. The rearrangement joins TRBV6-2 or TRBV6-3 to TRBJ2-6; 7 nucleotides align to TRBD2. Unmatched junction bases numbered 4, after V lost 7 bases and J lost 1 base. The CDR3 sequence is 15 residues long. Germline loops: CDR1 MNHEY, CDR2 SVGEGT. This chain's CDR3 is CASTRDYSGANVLTF. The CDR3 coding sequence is TGTGCCAGCACCCGGGACTATTCTGGGGCCAACGTCCTGACTTTC.

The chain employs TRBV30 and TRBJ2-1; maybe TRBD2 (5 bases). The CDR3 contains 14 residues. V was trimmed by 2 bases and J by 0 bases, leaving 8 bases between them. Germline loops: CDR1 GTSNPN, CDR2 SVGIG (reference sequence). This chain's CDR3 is CAWSLGSSYNEQFF. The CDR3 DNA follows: TGTGCCTGGAGTCTGGGGAGCTCCTACAATGAGCAGTTCTTC.

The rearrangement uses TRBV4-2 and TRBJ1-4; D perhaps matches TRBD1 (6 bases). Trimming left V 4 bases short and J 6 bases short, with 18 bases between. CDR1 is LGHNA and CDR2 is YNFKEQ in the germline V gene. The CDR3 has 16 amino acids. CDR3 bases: TGTGCCAGCAGCCCCCTTTCCGGCCCAGGGGATGAAAAACTGTTTTTT. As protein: CASSPLSGPGDEKLFF.

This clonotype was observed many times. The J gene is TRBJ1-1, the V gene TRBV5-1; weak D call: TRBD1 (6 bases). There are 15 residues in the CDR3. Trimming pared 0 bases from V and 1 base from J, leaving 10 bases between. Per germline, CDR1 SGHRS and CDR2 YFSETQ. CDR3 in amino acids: CASSLVAGANTEAFF. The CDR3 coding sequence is TGCGCCAGCAGCTTGGTAGCAGGGGCGAACACTGAAGCTTTCTTT.